This entry is about one T cell receptor (beta chain). Antigen specificity is unknown. Trimming left V 3 bases short and J 5 bases short, with 14 bases between. This CDR3 has 14 amino acids. CDR1 and CDR2 from the germline V gene are SGHRS and YFSETQ. The record originates from a study of cytomegalovirus exposure and HLA in healthy donors. Study-level results: There were a few CMV-associated chains whose specificity for CMV antigens was confirmed in vitro. For most TCR beta V segments, an earlier analysis put the productive rate at about 87% or about 30% of the time.

Amplification used 60 Vbeta primers and 13 Jbeta primers. Method: immunoSEQ multiplex PCR; TCRdb's copy keeps in-frame clones and lacks some. Among over 95,000 clones listed, over 75% were seen once. This sequence originates from a young woman in good health and CMV-seronegative. V gene TRBV5-1 combines with J gene TRBJ2-5, with D perhaps matching TRBD2 (5 bases). The sequencing input was PBMCs. CDR3 in amino acids: CASSSPSGLETQYF. The CDR3 region has the DNA TGCGCCAGCAGCTCTCCTTCGGGGTTGGAGACCCAGTACTTC.